This TCR beta chain was observed in a study of blood T cells in healthy people across ages. Study-wide results and limits: The study found more naive CD4+ cells and higher diversity in long-lived than aged donors.

Germline values: CDR1 SQVTM, CDR2 ANQGSEA. V shed 5 bases and J 3 bases; nucleotides not matched to a gene: 9. The CDR3 is 14 amino acids. The second PCR ran roughly 6 to 11 cycles with a sample-barcoded 5' primer and J-beta primers. TCRdb processed the 5' RACE reads anew with MiXCR; each CDR3 protein has one entry. The top ten hold roughly 3.4% of the sample, which has over 600,000 distinct CDR3 sequences, around 21% seen once. For this clonotype: Its specificity is not known.

The sequenced sample was blood. The chain uses TRBV29-1 and TRBJ2-5; TRBD1 agrees at 7 bases. The clonotype originates from a man aged 65-85 years in good health. The CDR3 nucleotides are TGCAGCGTTAGGGGGTTGACAGGGAAAGAGACCCAGTACTTC. It specifies CSVRGLTGKETQYF.